This T cell receptor (beta chain) was sequenced in a study of beta chain features in type 1 diabetes (dated 2018 in TCRdb). About the study as a whole: Mean age, gender distribution, total cell number and subset yield did not differ between patients and healthy donors. Whereas all 28 donors provided naive and central memory subsets, regulatory and stem cell-like memory subsets were isolated from just 8 patients and roughly 8 healthy donors. In the study, TCRB repertoires of sorted circulating CD4+ T cell subsets from recently diagnosed type 1 diabetes patients were compared with those of matched healthy donors. A total of about 110,000,000 sorted cells were examined across all samples, and a strong correlation was observed between cell number per subset and RNA yield. On the study overall, not on this receptor specifically: Because cDNA was sequenced instead of genomic DNA, activated cells with high expression could be over-represented, although the groups did not differ in activation or CD3 levels. Type 1 diabetes patients showed a moderate but significant shortening of TCRB CDR3 length in all four CD4+ subsets. At VDJ recombination sites, type 1 diabetes patients had fewer insertions and more deleted nucleotides, which implies abnormalities in thymic rearrangement. PCR may preferentially amplify shorter templates, but because patient and control samples were amplified and corrected together, any resulting skew would affect both groups equally. Only small numbers of individuals were included in the HLA sub-analyses, which left unresolved whether HLA type had any influence on TCRB rearrangement. The naive, central memory and regulatory TCRB repertoires appeared to resemble one another more closely among patients than among healthy donors.

The High Capacity cDNA Reverse Transcription Kit was used to reverse transcribe all of the isolated RNA, meaning that expressed TCRB transcripts were what got sequenced. Naive, central memory and regulatory T cell samples underwent deep immunoSEQ sequencing, averaging roughly 3.4 million total reads per sample. After sorted cells were lysed in RLT buffer, RNA was extracted with DNase-treated RNeasy Micro or Mini kits, with the choice depending on cell number. Each cell subset was processed on its own to prevent cross-contamination, while patient and healthy donor samples were processed together. TCRB sequences were amplified from cDNA with the immunoSEQ multiplex PCR, producing 87-bp fragments spanning the CDR3 region. Sequencing of the amplicons was performed on the Illumina HiSeq platform. The original methods were these. PCR bias was corrected computationally using synthetic template baselines, and reads within Hamming distance 2 were collapsed, with unmergeable singletons discarded. By aligning reads against IMGT, V, D and J genes, CDR3 length, and insertions or deletions at six rearrangement sites were assigned. Within each subset, clonotype counts were normalized to the number of sorted cells before true diversity and Gini coefficients were calculated with the tcR R package. The overlap coefficient, calculated on TCRB nucleotide sequences, was used to measure repertoire sharing. TCRdb obtained this table from immuneACCESS and retained in-frame rearrangements with V and J assigned. These tables miss some clones; where compared with another copy, unresolved V genes account for less than half of the shortfall, and the remainder is unexplained. V and J calls and clone size are given by that table; D and trimming were obtained from the DNA. In all, the sample holds roughly 170,000 clones, and about 12% of those were seen once. The ten largest make up 0.62% of the sample.

Each donor gave one peripheral blood draw, roughly 120 mL on average, collected into heparinised tubes. A BD FACSAria II was used to sort naive, central memory, regulatory and stem cell-like memory CD4+ T cells with a panel that included CD45RO, CCR7, CD25, CD127, CD95 and CD27. A purity above 95% was achieved for all sorted populations. PBMCs were isolated right away by Lymphoprep density gradient centrifugation and were stained directly, without culture. To minimize batch effects, samples were stained and sorted in pairs, one healthy donor with one patient per experiment. Concerning this clone: It lacks a known antigen. Base qualities were left out, and no much larger clone turns up one base away.

V is clipped by 1 base and J by 2 bases, and the sequence between their germline boundaries is 6 bases long. The germline V gene encodes CDR1 SGHDT and CDR2 YYEEEE. From cysteine to phenylalanine, the CDR3 is 14 amino acids long. The entry retains the CDR3 DNA only, 42 bases that are in frame from base 1. This chain is built from TRBV5-6 and TRBJ2-2, with the D gene uncertain. The material sequenced was central memory CD4+ T cells from blood. This TCR was recovered from a woman aged 18 to 35 in good health. The DNA reads TGTGCCAGCAGCTTGCCCATTAACACCGGGGAGCTGTTTTTT. The resulting protein is CASSLPINTGELFF.